The 9 T cell receptor beta chains given below trace back to one sample, sequenced in a study of blood T cell repertoires in COVID-19. Produced via immunoSEQ multiplex PCR; TCRdb's table is partial and in-frame only. The sample records around 260,000 clones, 85% to 90% being singletons. Material for sequencing was peripheral blood. The receptors come from a human donor in a cohort sampled during active COVID-19.

The V gene is TRBV7-2, the J gene TRBJ2-3, with D uncertain. Trimming took off 1 base at V and 4 bases at J, with 9 bases between the two ends. There are 14 residues in the CDR3. Germline V gene data show CDR1 as SGHTA and CDR2 as FQGNSA. This CDR3 reads CASSLGAGSDTQYF. The CDR3 nucleotides read TGTGCCAGCAGCTTAGGGGCCGGCTCAGATACGCAGTATTTT.

The chain couples TRBV5-5 to TRBJ1-4; perhaps TRBD1 as D (6 bases). CDR1 SGHKS and CDR2 YYEKEE come from the germline V gene (reference sequence). Deletions cut 6 bases from V and 5 bases from J, with 20 bases between. The CDR3 totals 16 residues. CDR3: CASTPGDPHVNEKLFF. The CDR3 DNA reads as TGTGCCAGCACCCCAGGGGACCCCCACGTCAATGAAAAACTGTTTTTT.

V is TRBV9 and J is TRBJ2-2; 9 positions match TRBD2. The CDR3 extends over 15 amino acids. CDR1 SGDLS and CDR2 YYNGEE come from the germline V gene. Losses at the gene ends were 4 bases for V and 2 bases for J; bases not matched to a gene: 3. Here the CDR3 reads CASSRLAANTGELFF. The CDR3 DNA reads TGTGCCAGCAGCCGACTAGCGGCTAACACCGGGGAGCTGTTTTTT.

The V and J genes are TRBV2 and TRBJ1-4; D unclear. With 7 bases removed from V and 0 bases from J, the gap between germline ends came to 15 bases. Germline V CDR1 and CDR2: SNHLY, FYNNEI. This CDR3 contains 16 residues. CDR3 amino acids: CASTPGVGATNEKLFF. CDR3 nucleotides: TGTGCCAGCACCCCCGGGGTGGGAGCAACTAATGAAAAACTGTTTTTT.

The chain links TRBV7-2 to TRBJ2-1; TRBD2 agrees at 10 bases. Looked up from germline, CDR1 is SGHTA and CDR2 is FQGNSA. The CDR3 length is 16 residues. The V gene end was trimmed by 8 bases and the J gene end by 8 bases; junction bases not matched to a gene: 15. The CDR3 DNA is TGTGCCAGCTCCCTGGCTAGCGGGAGTGCTATACATGAGCAGTTCTTC. Translation gives CASSLASGSAIHEQFF.

V is TRBV10-3 and J is TRBJ1-5; 8 nucleotides line up with TRBD1. CDR3 size: 13 residues. V was clipped by 6 bases and J by 5 bases; unmatched bases: 3. Germline V lookup: CDR1 ENHRY, CDR2 SYGVKD. The CDR3 sequence is CAIRDRVDQPQHF. DNA of the CDR3: TGTGCCATCAGGGACAGGGTTGATCAGCCCCAGCATTTT.

This sequence joins TRBV9 and TRBJ1-3; the D is unclear. Trimming cost V 0 bases and J 3 bases, with 7 bases left between them. Looked up from germline, CDR1 is SGDLS and CDR2 is YYNGEE. The CDR3 runs 14 residues. The CDR3 region is CASSVVANGNTIYF. The CDR3 region has the DNA TGTGCCAGCAGCGTAGTGGCAAATGGAAACACCATATATTTT. The whole variable domain, remainder taken from reference TRBV9 and TRBJ1-3, is DSGVTQTPKHLITATGQRVTLRCSPRSGDLSVYWYQQSLDQGLQFLIQYYNGEERAKGNILERFSAQQFPDLHSELNLSSLELGDSALYFCASSVVANGNTIYFGEGSWLTVV.

V usage is TRBV2 and J usage is TRBJ2-1; 10 nucleotides agree with TRBD2. V lost 7 bases and J lost 5; bases outside the gene matches: 8. The CDR3 runs 15 residues. CDR1 SNHLY and CDR2 FYNNEI come from the germline V gene. Here the CDR3 DNA reads TGTGCCAGCATAAGTTTCGGGACTAGCGACAATGAGCAGTTCTTC. Protein product: CASISFGTSDNEQFF.

The chain carries TRBV13 and TRBJ2-7; D call uncertain. The germline V gene encodes CDR1 PRHDT and CDR2 FYEKMQ (reference sequence). Trimming took off 5 bases at V and 0 bases at J, with 5 bases between the two ends. This CDR3 comprises 12 residues. Here the CDR3 DNA reads TGTGCCAGCAGCCACTACTCCTACGAGCAGTACTTC. As protein: CASSHYSYEQYF. Full variable domain (missing parts from reference TRBV13 and TRBJ2-7): AAGVIQSPRHLIKEKRETATLKCYPIPRHDTVYWYQQGPGQDPQFLISFYEKMQSDKGSIPDRFSAQQFSDYHSELNMSSLELGDSALYFCASSHYSYEQYFGPGTRLTVT.